Detailed here is one T cell receptor (beta chain). Its antigen is as yet unknown. These data belong to a study of cytomegalovirus exposure and HLA in healthy donors. Regarding the study as a whole: It was shown in a later analysis that HLA-associated TCR beta chains were more clonally expanded than other, equally common chains. Researchers counted around 160 TCR beta chains as cytomegalovirus-associated.

The V gene end was trimmed by 0 bases and the J gene end by 0 bases; junction bases not matched to a gene: 8. The CDR3 covers 18 residues. Germline V lookup: CDR1 LGHNA, CDR2 YSLEER. 13 Jbeta primers and 60 Vbeta primers were used for the PCR. The data were produced by immunoSEQ multiplex PCR, yet TCRdb's version contains in-frame clones alone and is incomplete. The data hold some 120,000 clones, with approximately 80% observed a single time. Sequences were obtained from PBMCs. The clonotype was recovered from a man younger than 35 in good health and CMV-seronegative. The genes are TRBV4-3 and TRBJ2-7, with 10 positions matching TRBD2. CDR3 coding DNA: TGCGCCAGCAGCCAAGAGGCTAGCGGGGGCCGAAGCTCCTACGAGCAGTACTTC. Amino acid sequence: CASSQEASGGRSSYEQYF.